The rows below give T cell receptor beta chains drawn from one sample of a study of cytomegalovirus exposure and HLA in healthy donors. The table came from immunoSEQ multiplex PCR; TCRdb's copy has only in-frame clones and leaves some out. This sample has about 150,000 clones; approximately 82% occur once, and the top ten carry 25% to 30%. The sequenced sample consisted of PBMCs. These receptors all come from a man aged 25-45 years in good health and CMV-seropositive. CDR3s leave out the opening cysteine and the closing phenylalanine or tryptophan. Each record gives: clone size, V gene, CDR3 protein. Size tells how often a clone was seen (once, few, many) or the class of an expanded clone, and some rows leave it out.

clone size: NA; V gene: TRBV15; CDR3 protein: ATSRLGQGYEQY
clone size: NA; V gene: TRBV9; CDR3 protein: ASSPGLMVAGARETQY
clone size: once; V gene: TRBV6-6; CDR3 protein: ASSSGLADYEQY
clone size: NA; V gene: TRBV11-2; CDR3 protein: ASSWSGTGPYEQY
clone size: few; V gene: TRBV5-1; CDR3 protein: ASSLGILGVYGYT
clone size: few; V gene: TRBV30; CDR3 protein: AWSGQGIHEQY
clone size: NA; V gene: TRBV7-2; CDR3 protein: ASSFSTGVLYGYT
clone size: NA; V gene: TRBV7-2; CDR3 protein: ASSLRTGEEGYT
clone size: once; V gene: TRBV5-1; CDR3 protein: ASSLGLAGVNEQF
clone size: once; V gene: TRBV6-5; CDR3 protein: ASSYSRTGTLGEAF
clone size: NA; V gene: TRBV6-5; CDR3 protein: ASSYGHRPGEQY
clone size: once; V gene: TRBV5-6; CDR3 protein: ASSLGAGAGSAQPQH
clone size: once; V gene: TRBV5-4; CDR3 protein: ASSLKEGGHGYT
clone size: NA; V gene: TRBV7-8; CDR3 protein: ASSLKQGAGYT
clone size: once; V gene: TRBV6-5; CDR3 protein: ASKSGGWNEQF
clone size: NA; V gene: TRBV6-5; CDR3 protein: ASSYSRLMPTEAF
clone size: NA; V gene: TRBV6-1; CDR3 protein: ASSVQGAGSGNTIY
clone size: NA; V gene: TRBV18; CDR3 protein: ASSPGVETQY
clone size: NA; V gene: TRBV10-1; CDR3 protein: ASSEAGINEQF
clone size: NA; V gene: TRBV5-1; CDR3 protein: ASSGQGAVGPLH
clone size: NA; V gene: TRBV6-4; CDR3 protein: ASSDDRGTEAF
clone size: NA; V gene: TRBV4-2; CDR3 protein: ASSQEGQTYGYT
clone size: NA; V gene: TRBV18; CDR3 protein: ASSPPGLYQETQY
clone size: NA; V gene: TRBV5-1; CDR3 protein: ASSSRQGVDYEQY
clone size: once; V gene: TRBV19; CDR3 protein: ASSLRDSGNIQY
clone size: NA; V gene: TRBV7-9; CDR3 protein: ASSPSGGLAGAQETQY
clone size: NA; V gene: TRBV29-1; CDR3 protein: SVEGHHTDTQY
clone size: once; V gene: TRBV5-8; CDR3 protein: ASSPGQGRLETQY
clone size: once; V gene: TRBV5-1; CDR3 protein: ASSLGSTDTQY
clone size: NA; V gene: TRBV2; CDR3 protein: ASSEGTGGPLEQF
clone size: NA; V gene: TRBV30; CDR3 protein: AWSVREGAQPQH
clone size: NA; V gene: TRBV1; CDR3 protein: TSSQARGLYYNEQF
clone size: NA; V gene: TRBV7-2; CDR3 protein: ASSFSPPTGKETQY
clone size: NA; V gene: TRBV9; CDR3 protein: ASSVGTGREKLF
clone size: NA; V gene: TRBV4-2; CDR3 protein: ASSPGLAGGGADTQY
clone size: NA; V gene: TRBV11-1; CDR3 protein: ASSLGAGWTEAF
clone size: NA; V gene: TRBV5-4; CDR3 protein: ATFGLRNTGELF
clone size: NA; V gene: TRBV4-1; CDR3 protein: ASSQEPPTDDRLNTEAF
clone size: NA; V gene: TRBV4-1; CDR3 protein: ASSQVPPGLGNQPQH
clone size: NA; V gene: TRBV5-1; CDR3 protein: ASGSSGSYNEQF
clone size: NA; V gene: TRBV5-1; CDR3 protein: ASSYVPGGYNEQF
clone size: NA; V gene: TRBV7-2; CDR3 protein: ASSLSPDSYEQY
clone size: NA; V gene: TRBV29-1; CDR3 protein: SVSEFRGSSGNTIY
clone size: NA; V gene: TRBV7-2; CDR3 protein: ASSPGGINYGYT
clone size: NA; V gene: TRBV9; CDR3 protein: ASSTTLAGIQY
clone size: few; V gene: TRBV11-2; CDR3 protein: ASSFTSWGAEAF
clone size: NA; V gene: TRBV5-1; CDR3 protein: ASSLGAGAGNTIY
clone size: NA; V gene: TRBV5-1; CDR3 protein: ASSSDRSSYNEQF
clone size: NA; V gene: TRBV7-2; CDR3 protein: ASSWTSGFYNEQF
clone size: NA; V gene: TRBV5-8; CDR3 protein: ASSEGTSGRLYEQY
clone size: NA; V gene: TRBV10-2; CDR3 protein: ASKREGNTGELF
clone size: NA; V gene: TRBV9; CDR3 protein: ASSLAQGSRLSYEQY
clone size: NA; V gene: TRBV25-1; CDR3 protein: ASSEWGQGRGTDTQY
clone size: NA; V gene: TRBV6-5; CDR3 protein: ASRWGQGYSYEQY
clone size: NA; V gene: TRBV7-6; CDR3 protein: ATTQGWGNEQF
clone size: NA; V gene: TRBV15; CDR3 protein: ATSRGGASTDTQY
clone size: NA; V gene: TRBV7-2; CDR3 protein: ANSRSSPTDTQY
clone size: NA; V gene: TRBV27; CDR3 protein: ASATGWDTEAF
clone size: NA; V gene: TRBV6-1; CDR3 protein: ASSEGRGGETQY